The T cell receptor beta chain described here comes from a study of Graves' ophthalmopathy and Graves' hyperthyroidism. Study observations and caveats: A 13-signature model separated ophthalmopathy from stable hyperthyroidism, reaching around 89% sensitivity and roughly 84% specificity cross-validated.

For repertoire sequencing, the TCR beta CDR3 regions were amplified from RNA transcripts. In the first round, RT-PCR was carried out with HTBI primers, and a multiplex PCR formed the second round. One entry per CDR3 protein results from TCRdb running MiXCR on the multiplex PCR reads. The table lists roughly 300,000 distinct CDR3 sequences, roughly 17% of them singletons. V lost 6 bases to trimming and J lost 8 bases, with 8 bases between them. The CDR3 extends over 12 amino acids. CDR1 is MNHNS and CDR2 is SASEGT in the germline V gene. This clonotype was recorded at least ten times. Its antigen is undetermined.

V usage is TRBV6-1 and J usage is TRBJ1-6; D is unclear. The receptor's source is an adult man with Graves' ophthalmopathy. Material: peripheral blood. The CDR3 bases are TGTGCCAGCAGGAGGTTCCATTCACCCCTCCACTTT. Its protein is CASRRFHSPLHF.